This T cell receptor (beta chain) was retrieved from a study of blood T cell repertoires in COVID-19. Study in general: Acute-phase and convalescent COVID-19 samples originated in the United States, Italy and Spain. The analysed material was cDNA or gDNA that came from T cells, B-cell-depleted T cells, or PBMCs.

Germline CDR1 and CDR2: SGHAT and FQNNGV. V dropped 8 bases and J dropped 4; count of bases not matched to a gene: 10. The CDR3 runs to 14 residues. Authors' analysis steps: From reference gene primer amplification, estimates of nucleated cell counts were derived. Assay used: immunoSEQ multiplex PCR; TCRdb lists only in-frame clones, some missing. For V, J and clone size, that table is used; D and trimming come from the DNA. The sample shows some 97,000 clones, about nine tenths of them seen only once. Sequences were obtained from peripheral blood. This clonotype was obtained from a man aged 45-65 years with acute or convalescent COVID-19. This sequence joins TRBV11-2 and TRBJ2-7, with TRBD1 identical over 8 bases. CDR3 sequence reads: CASRRPGTGYEQYF. The CDR3 nucleotides are TGTGCCAGCCGAAGGCCGGGGACAGGATACGAGCAGTACTTC.